The 26 T cell receptor beta chains in this list originate from one sample, sequenced in a study of cytomegalovirus exposure and HLA in healthy donors (dated 2017 in TCRdb). Library preparation was by the immunoSEQ multiplex PCR assay. For the multiplex PCR, a mixture combining 60 forward primers for TCR Vbeta segments and 13 reverse primers for TCR Jbeta segments was used. In TCRdb, the immuneACCESS table is reduced to in-frame sequences with V and J assigned. These tables do not hold every clone; where another copy was compared, an unresolved V gene accounts for under half, and the others remain unexplained. The sample table shows 200,000 or so clones, and almost 85% are seen once. Approximately 0.26% of the sample belongs to the ten largest clones. Material: PBMCs. The receptors come from a boy aged 10-17 years in good health and CMV-seronegative.

The chain recombines TRBV9 with TRBJ2-2; no firm D call. The CDR3 length is 12 residues. Germline CDR1 reads SGDLS; CDR2 reads YYNGEE. Deletions cut 2 bases from V and 7 bases from J, with 6 bases between. CDR3 residues: CASSVSGGELFF. The CDR3 DNA follows: TGTGCCAGCAGCGTTAGTGGCGGGGAGCTGTTTTTT.

A few counts support this clone. V gene TRBV5-1 combines with J gene TRBJ2-7, with D maybe TRBD1 (5 bases). This CDR3 contains 15 residues. The V gene's germline CDR1 is SGHRS and CDR2 YFSETQ. The V gene lost 0 bases and the J gene lost 5 bases, with 15 bases spanning the gap. This CDR3 is CASSLESGMSNEQYF. CDR3 nucleotides: TGCGCCAGCAGCTTGGAGTCAGGGATGTCTAACGAGCAGTACTTC.

The chain links TRBV5-1 to TRBJ2-7; 8 bases are shared with TRBD2. CDR3 size: 17 residues. In germline, CDR1 is SGHRS, CDR2 YFSETQ. V shed 2 bases, J shed 0 bases, and the junction held 10 bases outside the gene matches. The CDR3 sequence is CASSFGSLGGVSYEQYF. DNA for the CDR3: TGCGCCAGCAGCTTCGGTTCTCTCGGGGGGGTCTCCTACGAGCAGTACTTC.

V usage is TRBV27 and J usage is TRBJ1-6; D not resolved. Germline lookup yields CDR1 MNHEY and CDR2 SMNVEV (reference sequence). The CDR3 length is 14 residues. Between the trimmed V and J ends, which lost 7 bases and 10 bases, there was a span of 17 bases. This CDR3 is CASTDTARRSPLHF. In DNA form, the CDR3 reads TGTGCCAGCACCGACACCGCCAGGAGGTCACCCCTCCACTTT.

The chain has TRBV7-9 and TRBJ1-2, with TRBD1 as a possible D gene (6 bases). Trimming took off 3 bases at V and 7 bases at J, with 12 bases between the two ends. This CDR3 region has 13 residues. CDR1 is SEHNR, CDR2 FQNEAQ, per germline (reference sequence). The DNA of the CDR3 is TGTGCCAGCAGCTTGAAGGCAGGGGCTGGCTACACCTTC. Protein product: CASSLKAGAGYTF.

This chain connects TRBV5-1 to TRBJ2-1; TRBD2 is a possible D gene (5 bases). Germline CDR1 is SGHRS and CDR2 is YFSETQ. This CDR3 has 15 amino acids. The V gene lost 0 bases and the J gene lost 6 bases, with 13 bases spanning the gap. The CDR3 sequence: CASSLAVARGNEQFF. CDR3 nucleotide sequence: TGCGCCAGCAGCTTGGCGGTAGCTCGGGGCAATGAGCAGTTCTTC.

DNA for the CDR3: TGTGCCAGCAGCTTAGGGGAGCCCGAGCAGTACTTC. Amino acid sequence: CASSLGEPEQYF. The chain links TRBV7-9 to TRBJ2-7, with D possibly TRBD2 on 5 matching bases. V lost 1 base and J lost 6, with 7 bases in between. In germline, CDR1 is SEHNR, CDR2 FQNEAQ (reference sequence). CDR3 length equals 12 residues.

J is TRBJ1-1 and V is TRBV18; possible D gene TRBD1, 6 bases. The length of the CDR3 is 12 residues. CDR1 is KGHSH and CDR2 is LQKENI in the germline V gene. The germline V and J ends were trimmed by 6 bases and 5 bases, with 10 bases remaining between them. DNA for the CDR3: TGTGCCAGCTCGGCCAGGGGAACTGAAGCTTTCTTT. Its protein product is CASSARGTEAFF.

This chain uses TRBV4-3 with TRBJ1-2, with a possible D match to TRBD1 (5 bases). The germline CDR1 and CDR2 sequences are LGHNA and YSLEER. Trimming cost V 1 base and J 6 bases, with 9 bases left between them. The CDR3 loop spans 13 amino acids. The CDR3 coding sequence is TGCGCCAGCAGCCAAGGGGCAGGGAATGGCTACACCTTC. Amino acids: CASSQGAGNGYTF.

V gene TRBV30 combines with J gene TRBJ2-3, with unresolved D. V was pared by 2 bases and J by 2 bases, with 2 bases between. The CDR3 runs to 11 residues. Germline V gene sequence: CDR1 GTSNPN, CDR2 SVGIG (reference sequence). CDR3 nucleotide sequence: TGTGCCTGGAGTCTCACAGATACGCAGTATTTT. This sequence encodes CAWSLTDTQYF.

The chain recombines TRBV5-4 with TRBJ1-3; tentatively, D is TRBD1 (5 bases). The length of the CDR3 is 16 residues. Trimming took 0 bases from V and 0 from J, leaving 10 bases between them. CDR1 SGHNT and CDR2 YYREEE come from the germline V gene (reference sequence). CDR3 protein: CASSLGGTSSGNTIYF. In nucleotides, the CDR3 is TGTGCCAGCAGCTTGGGGGGCACCAGCTCTGGAAACACCATATATTTT.

V is TRBV29-1 and J is TRBJ1-2; D is possibly TRBD1 (6 bases). Germline CDR1 is SQVTM and CDR2 is ANQGSEA. The CDR3 runs to 13 residues. V dropped 7 bases and J dropped 1 base, with 13 bases sitting between them. This chain's CDR3 is CSAGTLNNYGYTF. In DNA, the CDR3 is TGCAGCGCCGGGACACTTAATAACTATGGCTACACCTTC. The full variable domain, its missing parts supplied by reference TRBV29-1 and TRBJ1-2, is SAVISQKPSRDICQRGTSLTIQCQVDSQVTMMFWYRQQPGQSLTLIATANQGSEATYESGFVIDKFPISRPNLTFSTLTVSNMSPEDSSIYLCSAGTLNNYGYTFGSGTRLTVV.

V usage is TRBV19 and J usage is TRBJ1-5; the D is unclear. V lost 3 bases and J lost 5, with 8 bases in between. CDR1 and CDR2 from the germline V gene are LNHDA and SQIVND (reference sequence). The CDR3 extends over 13 amino acids. The CDR3 here is CASSMRRDQPQHF. The CDR3 DNA reads as TGTGCCAGTAGTATGAGGCGCGATCAGCCCCAGCATTTT.

The chain links TRBV4-3 to TRBJ2-7; 7 nucleotides align to TRBD1. The J segment lost 3 bases and the V segment lost 1 base, leaving 3 bases of the junction unmatched. The CDR3 has 14 residues. The germline CDR1 and CDR2 sequences are LGHNA and YSLEER. The CDR3 DNA reads TGCGCCAGCAGCCAAGTCAGGGGGAGCTACGAGCAGTACTTC. It yields the protein CASSQVRGSYEQYF.

This clone has more than one count but fewer than ten. In nucleotides, the CDR3 is TGTGCCAGCAGCGGGACAGGGTCCTACGAGCAGTACTTC. Protein product: CASSGTGSYEQYF. The chain couples TRBV14 to TRBJ2-7; 9 bases map to TRBD1. CDR3 length equals 13 residues. The germline CDR1 and CDR2 sequences are SGHDN and FVKESK. J gave up 1 base and V 5 bases, and 0 bases lay outside the gene matches.

This clone was counted a few times. The J gene is TRBJ2-7, the V gene TRBV2, with 7 bases lining up with TRBD1. V was clipped by 3 bases and J by 5 bases; unmatched bases: 10. This CDR3 is built from 15 residues. CDR1 and CDR2 (germline): SNHLY, FYNNEI. Written as DNA, the CDR3 is TGTGCCAGCAGTGAGGGAGACAGGGCGCTCCACGAGCAGTACTTC. As protein: CASSEGDRALHEQYF. Using reference TRBV2 and TRBJ2-7 for the parts outside the CDR3, the full variable domain is EPEVTQTPSHQVTQMGQEVILRCVPISNHLYFYWYRQILGQKVEFLVSFYNNEISEKSEIFDDQFSVERPDGSNFTLKIRSTKLEDSAMYFCASSEGDRALHEQYFGPGTRLTVT.

V is TRBV5-1 and J is TRBJ2-1; D not certain. V was pared by 7 bases and J by 4 bases, with 12 bases between. The CDR3 is 13 amino acids. Germline V gives CDR1 SGHRS, CDR2 YFSETQ. The CDR3 nucleotides are TGCGCCAGCCAGGATCCGAGTTACAATGAGCAGTTCTTC. As protein: CASQDPSYNEQFF.

The chain recombines TRBV19 with TRBJ2-7; 9 positions agree with TRBD1. The CDR3 length is 13 residues. V lost 8 bases to trimming and J lost 4 bases; unmatched junction nucleotides: 6. The germline gives CDR1 LNHDA, CDR2 SQIVND (reference sequence). CDR3 in amino acids: CASRLDRGYEQYF. The DNA for the CDR3 is TGTGCCAGTCGGTTAGACAGGGGGTACGAGCAGTACTTC.

V gene TRBV7-9 combines with J gene TRBJ2-1; TRBD2 might be the D (5 bases). The V gene's germline CDR1 is SEHNR and CDR2 FQNEAQ (reference sequence). This CDR3 contains 16 residues. V lost 3 bases and J 9 bases, leaving 21 bases between the germline ends. The CDR3 loop is CASSFRNGMAVGEQFF. The CDR3 coding sequence is TGTGCCAGCAGCTTCCGAAACGGGATGGCAGTAGGTGAGCAGTTCTTC.

This clone was picked up one time. This chain connects TRBV6-6 to TRBJ1-3; TRBD1 might be the D (6 bases). V lost 6 bases to trimming and J lost 3 bases, with 18 bases between them. This CDR3 has 16 amino acids. Germline lookup yields CDR1 MNHNY and CDR2 SVGAGI (reference sequence). CDR3 nucleotides: TGTGCCAGCAGACCCGCTGTGGGGGCGCTTGGAAACACCATATATTTT. Amino acid sequence: CASRPAVGALGNTIYF.

The chain combines TRBV19 with TRBJ2-1; 8 positions match TRBD1. The CDR3 extends over 15 amino acids. V lost 4 bases and J lost 3; bases outside the gene matches: 5. Germline V gives CDR1 LNHDA, CDR2 SQIVND (reference sequence). CDR3 loop: CASSTDREFYNEQFF. Here the CDR3 DNA reads TGTGCCAGTAGTACGGACAGGGAATTCTACAATGAGCAGTTCTTC.

This clone showed up just a few times. V and J are TRBV2 and TRBJ1-1, with D possibly matching TRBD1 (5 bases). Trimming removed 4 bases from V and 3 bases from J, with 9 bases in between. Per germline, CDR1 SNHLY and CDR2 FYNNEI. This CDR3 contains 13 residues. The CDR3, as DNA: TGTGCCAGCAGTGTGACAGTGTACACTGAAGCTTTCTTT. Translating it yields CASSVTVYTEAFF.

The CDR3 region has the DNA TGCGCCAGCAGCCAAGAGAGTCGCGGGATTCCCAACGAGCAGTACTTC. Residues: CASSQESRGIPNEQYF. V gene TRBV4-1 combines with J gene TRBJ2-7; D possibly corresponds to TRBD2 (6 bases). Deletions cut 0 bases from V and 5 bases from J, with 17 bases between. This CDR3 comprises 16 residues. Germline lookup yields CDR1 MGHRA and CDR2 YSYEKL.

This chain uses TRBV5-1 with TRBJ1-4; 8 positions agree with TRBD1. V dropped 2 bases and J dropped 2; count of bases not matched to a gene: 11. CDR1 and CDR2 (germline): SGHRS, YFSETQ. The CDR3 contains 18 residues. As DNA, the CDR3 is TGCGCCAGCAGCTTCGCACAGGGGGGTTTTCGCACTAATGAAAAACTGTTTTTT. Translation: CASSFAQGGFRTNEKLFF.

The chain uses TRBV18 and TRBJ1-3; D is unclear. This CDR3 comprises 13 residues. Trimming took 6 bases from V and 4 from J, leaving 10 bases between them. The germline gives CDR1 KGHSH, CDR2 LQKENI. This CDR3 reads CASSSSLGNTIYF. In DNA, the CDR3 is TGTGCCAGCTCTAGTTCGCTAGGAAACACCATATATTTT.

Only one count was recorded for this clone. This sequence joins TRBV7-2 and TRBJ1-5, with a possible D match to TRBD1 (5 bases). Trimming took off 2 bases at V and 9 bases at J, with 14 bases between the two ends. The germline V gene has CDR1 SGHTA and CDR2 FQGNSA. The CDR3 has 14 amino acids. The CDR3 sequence is CASSLSILGGPQHF. In DNA, the CDR3 is TGTGCCAGCAGCTTATCAATCCTCGGGGGGCCCCAGCATTTT.